This entry describes one TCR beta chain. The sample holds one count of this clone. No cognate antigen has been identified for it. Base qualities are not at hand, and no much larger clone is one base apart. The immunoSEQ Assay, a bias-controlled multiplex PCR, was used to amplify TCRbeta CDR3 regions from genomic DNA. The original methods were these. The number of nucleated cells in each sample was estimated by amplification of reference gene primers within the assay. To quantify the absolute abundance of each unique TCRbeta CDR3 rearrangement, sequence reads were collapsed and filtered. For each sample, productive Simpson clonality was calculated by taking the square root of Simpson's diversity index across productive rearrangements. This is the immuneACCESS table as TCRdb keeps it, with only in-frame sequences that have V and J called. A part of the clones is gone; compared with another copy, unresolved V genes explain less than half, and the rest is unexplained. Clone size and the V and J calls come from that table; the DNA yielded D and trimming. The sample records 200,000 to 250,000 clones, around 81% of which are singletons. The ten largest clonotypes hold roughly 2.4% of the sample.

Each collaborating institution followed its own protocols to collect whole blood in K2EDTA tubes. For TCRbeta analysis, collaborators shipped samples in one of three forms: frozen whole blood, isolated PBMCs, or DNA extracted from either of those sample types. This sample stems from a study of blood T cell repertoires in COVID-19 (dated by TCRdb to 2018 to 2020). With regard to the full study: The collaborator samples originated in the United States, Italy and Spain and spanned the acute and convalescent phases of COVID-19. The prospective study material was composed of cDNA or gDNA derived from T cells, B-cell-depleted T cells, or PBMCs. Subjects who had been exposed to COVID-19, were actively infected with it, or had recovered from it provided the deeply sampled blood TCRbeta repertoires that made up the dataset. A freely available public database, intended as a resource for researchers studying the immune response to SARS-CoV-2, is where the repertoires were released. The samples were drawn from the first 160 participants of the ongoing ImmuneRACE study and from roughly 1,300 subjects provided by 6 global collaborators. The sample metadata nearly always contained a de-identified subject ID, COVID-19 status, age in years and sex. Where available, HLA class I and class II types were obtained from metadata supplied by the sample provider rather than from assay-based typing.

The research as a whole found: How much clinical and demographic metadata was included differed by source and by participant, and the metadata was provided uncurated.

V is trimmed back by 0 bases and J by 7 bases, and the junction contains 11 bases that no gene match accounts for. From cysteine to phenylalanine, the CDR3 is 16 amino acids long. Of the read, only the CDR3 DNA is kept; its 48 bases are in frame from base 1. CDR1 and CDR2 were assigned from the germline V gene as SGDLS and YYNGEE. The chain couples TRBV9 to TRBJ2-7; TRBD1 lines up with 9 middle nucleotides. This TCR came from a woman in her fifties or sixties with acute or convalescent COVID-19. Source material: peripheral blood. CDR3 region: CASSVDDSGQGYEQYF. DNA sequence: TGTGCCAGCAGCGTAGATGATTCGGGACAGGGTTATGAGCAGTACTTC.